These 31 T cell receptor beta chains were all obtained from the same sample, sequenced in a study of blood T cell repertoires in COVID-19. Only in-frame clones appear in the TCRdb table, and some are missing; sequencing was by immunoSEQ multiplex PCR. The table includes 250,000 to 350,000 clones, around 87% detected once. The sequencing sample was made of peripheral blood. These receptors were taken from a woman in her 50s who had recovered from COVID-19.

The chain is built from TRBV6-6 and TRBJ1-1, with 7 bases matching TRBD1. Germline values: CDR1 MNHNY, CDR2 SVGAGI (reference sequence). This CDR3 spans 15 amino acids. The V and J ends lost 6 bases and 3 bases, in that order; junction bases with no gene match: 10. In DNA form, the CDR3 reads TGTGCCAGCAGCCCCAGGACAGGCGGCTACACTGAAGCTTTCTTT. Its translation: CASSPRTGGYTEAFF.

The chain links TRBV19 to TRBJ1-5; D is perhaps TRBD1 (6 bases). Germline values: CDR1 LNHDA, CDR2 SQIVND (reference sequence). The CDR3 sequence is 14 residues long. Trimming pared 7 bases from V and 5 bases from J, leaving 15 bases between. This CDR3 reads CASNLRGPDQPQHF. The CDR3 DNA follows: TGTGCCAGTAATCTGCGGGGGCCCGATCAGCCCCAGCATTTT.

The chain carries TRBV5-5 and TRBJ1-1; D unresolved. The V end lost 4 bases, the J end lost 0 bases, and 13 bases lay between the germline ends. CDR1 SGHKS and CDR2 YYEKEE come from the germline V gene (reference sequence). The CDR3 sequence is 15 residues long. CDR3 sequence: CASSLGGSMNTEAFF. The CDR3 DNA reads TGTGCCAGCAGCCTGGGAGGGAGCATGAACACTGAAGCTTTCTTT.

This rearrangement joins TRBV28 to TRBJ1-1; D is uncertain. Trimming took off 5 bases at V and 5 bases at J, with 18 bases between the two ends. CDR1 is MDHEN and CDR2 is SYDVKM in the germline V gene. This CDR3 contains 15 residues. CDR3 bases: TGTGCCAGCAGTGGACGGCAAGGGAGTCTAACTGAAGCTTTCTTT. It encodes CASSGRQGSLTEAFF.

This clone was seen a handful of times. The rearrangement links TRBV7-9 to TRBJ2-1, with 11 bases matching TRBD1. V dropped 1 base and J dropped 8; count of bases not matched to a gene: 7. The CDR3 spans 16 residues. Germline CDR1 SEHNR, CDR2 FQNEAQ (reference sequence). The DNA for the CDR3 is TGTGCCAGCAGCTTAGGGGACAGGGGGACGCGGGATGAGCAGTTCTTC. Translated, it gives CASSLGDRGTRDEQFF.

V usage is TRBV10-3 and J usage is TRBJ2-1, with TRBD2 matching 7 bases. The V gene's germline CDR1 is ENHRY and CDR2 SYGVKD. The CDR3 length is 13 residues. J gave up 12 bases and V 10 bases, and 15 bases lay outside the gene matches. This CDR3 reads CASTGGESGVQFF. The CDR3 DNA reads TGTGCCAGCACTGGGGGTGAGAGCGGGGTGCAGTTCTTC.

The chain is built from TRBV20-1 and TRBJ1-4; D unresolved. This CDR3 has 10 amino acids. Trimming removed 1 base at V and 8 bases at J, with 2 bases between. CDR1 and CDR2 from the germline V gene are DFQATT and SNEGSKA (reference sequence). The CDR3 reads CSARAEKLFF. The DNA for the CDR3 is TGCAGTGCTAGAGCAGAAAAACTGTTTTTT.

The chain links TRBV28 to TRBJ2-4; D uncertain. The V end lost 5 bases, the J end lost 7 bases, and 9 bases lay between the germline ends. CDR3 length: 12 amino acids. Germline CDR1 MDHEN, CDR2 SYDVKM. The chain's CDR3 is CASSPPGNIQYF. For the CDR3, the DNA is TGTGCCAGCAGTCCCCCCGGGAACATTCAGTACTTC.

The J gene is TRBJ2-7, the V gene TRBV28; TRBD2 aligns across 9 bases. V was clipped by 7 bases and J by 4 bases; unmatched bases: 8. Germline values: CDR1 MDHEN, CDR2 SYDVKM. This CDR3 is built from 14 residues. The CDR3 loop reads CASTLAGAGYEQYF. CDR3 in DNA: TGTGCCAGCACCTTAGCGGGAGCTGGGTACGAGCAGTACTTC.

The chain has TRBV6-2 or TRBV6-3 and TRBJ2-3, with a weak D call TRBD1 (5 bases). CDR3 length: 14 amino acids. The V end was cut by 4 bases, the J end by 0 bases, with 8 bases between. Per the germline V gene, CDR1 is MNHEY and CDR2 is SVGEGT. The CDR3 loop reads CASSLGHSTDTQYF. The CDR3, as DNA: TGTGCCAGCAGTTTAGGACACAGCACAGATACGCAGTATTTT.

This chain links TRBV19 with TRBJ1-1; 9 nucleotides align to TRBD1. The germline gives CDR1 LNHDA, CDR2 SQIVND (reference sequence). The CDR3 totals 13 residues. The trim removed 8 bases at V and 6 bases at J, leaving 7 bases unmatched. CDR3 sequence reads: CASGTGFFSEAFF. CDR3 sequence (DNA): TGTGCCAGTGGGACAGGGTTTTTTTCTGAAGCTTTCTTT.

In its sample, this clone was seen once. The J gene is TRBJ2-7, the V gene TRBV27; possibly TRBD1 for D (6 bases). This CDR3 comprises 15 residues. Germline V lookup: CDR1 MNHEY, CDR2 SMNVEV (reference sequence). The germline V and J ends were trimmed by 7 bases and 2 bases, with 18 bases remaining between them. Here the CDR3 DNA reads TGTGCCAGCAAAGCCCGGGACATCCAAACCTACGAGCAGTACTTC. Translation gives CASKARDIQTYEQYF.

The V and J genes are TRBV29-1 and TRBJ1-2; TRBD1 aligns across 11 bases. CDR1 and CDR2 (germline): SQVTM, ANQGSEA. Trimming at V came to 7 bases and at J to 8 bases, leaving 6 bases not matched to a gene. The CDR3 is 12 residues long. This chain's CDR3 is CSGGQGARGYTF. The CDR3 nucleotides are TGCAGCGGCGGACAGGGGGCGAGAGGCTACACCTTC. Based on the CDR3 plus reference TRBV29-1 and TRBJ1-2, the full variable domain is SAVISQKPSRDICQRGTSLTIQCQVDSQVTMMFWYRQQPGQSLTLIATANQGSEATYESGFVIDKFPISRPNLTFSTLTVSNMSPEDSSIYLCSGGQGARGYTFGSGTRLTVV.

This clone came up once. CDR3 residues: CATSRSPGLGYEQYF. CDR3 in DNA: TGTGCCACCAGCAGATCCCCGGGACTAGGGTACGAGCAGTACTTC. The chain joins TRBV15 to TRBJ2-7, with 8 bases that match TRBD2. CDR1 is LNHNV, CDR2 YYDKDF, per germline (reference sequence). The trim removed 2 bases at V and 4 bases at J, leaving 7 bases unmatched. There are 15 residues in the CDR3.

This chain joins TRBV5-4 and TRBJ2-7, with TRBD2 as a possible D gene (7 bases). CDR1 and CDR2 (germline): SGHNT, YYREEE (reference sequence). The CDR3 consists of 17 residues. The V and J ends lost 0 bases and 0 bases respectively, with 16 bases between them. CDR3 loop: CASSLVGGPESSYEQYF. Here the CDR3 DNA reads TGTGCCAGCAGCTTGGTGGGGGGGCCAGAGAGCTCCTACGAGCAGTACTTC.

This rearrangement joins TRBV4-1 to TRBJ2-4, with 7 bases lining up with TRBD1. The V gene end was trimmed by 0 bases and the J gene end by 7 bases; junction bases not matched to a gene: 3. Germline V gene data show CDR1 as MGHRA and CDR2 as YSYEKL. The CDR3 is 14 amino acids. CDR3 nucleotide sequence: TGCGCCAGCAGCCAAGACAGGGGGTTGAACATTCAGTACTTC. Translation: CASSQDRGLNIQYF.

This chain uses TRBV7-2 with TRBJ1-3; D gene unclear. Deletions cut 5 bases from V and 4 bases from J, with 3 bases between. This CDR3 region has 11 residues. The germline V gene has CDR1 SGHTA and CDR2 FQGNSA. The DNA of the CDR3 is TGTGCCAGCAGCCCGGGAAACACCATATATTTT. It specifies CASSPGNTIYF.

The chain has TRBV7-3 and TRBJ2-1; a possible D gene is TRBD2 (5 bases). CDR3 length: 14 residues. CDR1 is SGHTA, CDR2 FQGTGA, per germline. V lost 2 bases to trimming and J lost 5 bases, with 10 bases between them. CDR3 in amino acids: CASSLSLANNEQFF. In DNA form, the CDR3 reads TGTGCCAGCAGCTTATCGCTAGCTAACAATGAGCAGTTCTTC.

The V call is TRBV5-1, the J call TRBJ2-2, with a tentative D call TRBD2 (5 bases). CDR1 and CDR2 (germline): SGHRS, YFSETQ. The CDR3 has 16 amino acids. Trimming cost V 0 bases and J 0 bases, with 9 bases left between them. CDR3 DNA sequence: TGCGCCAGCAGCTTGGTTAGCGCGGCGAACACCGGGGAGCTGTTTTTT. This gives the protein CASSLVSAANTGELFF.

V usage is TRBV9 and J usage is TRBJ1-1; 11 bases line up with TRBD1. CDR3 length equals 16 residues. The ends lost 0 bases at V and 4 bases at J; junction bases unmatched: 5. Germline V gene sequence: CDR1 SGDLS, CDR2 YYNGEE. In nucleotides, the CDR3 is TGTGCCAGCAGCGTAGGGACAGGGGGCTCCGGCACTGAAGCTTTCTTT. Amino acids: CASSVGTGGSGTEAFF. The variable domain in full, completed from reference TRBV9 and TRBJ1-1, reads DSGVTQTPKHLITATGQRVTLRCSPRSGDLSVYWYQQSLDQGLQFLIQYYNGEERAKGNILERFSAQQFPDLHSELNLSSLELGDSALYFCASSVGTGGSGTEAFFGQGTRLTVV.

This chain connects TRBV6-2 or TRBV6-3 to TRBJ2-7; D not resolved. Germline-derived CDR1 and CDR2 are MNHEY and SVGEGT. The CDR3 is 14 residues long. Trimming took off 2 bases at V and 4 bases at J, with 12 bases between the two ends. CDR3: CASSYPGFSYEQYF. In DNA form, the CDR3 reads TGTGCCAGCAGTTACCCCGGGTTTTCATACGAGCAGTACTTC.

V usage is TRBV7-9 and J usage is TRBJ2-7, with D maybe TRBD1 (5 bases). This CDR3 has 13 residues. V was cut by 2 bases and J by 3 bases, with 8 bases left in between. CDR1 is SEHNR, CDR2 FQNEAQ, per germline (reference sequence). The CDR3 bases are TGTGCCAGCAGCTTAAACAGGAACTACGAGCAGTACTTC. Its protein product is CASSLNRNYEQYF.

V is TRBV7-2 and J is TRBJ2-5; D not resolved. CDR3 length equals 15 residues. Germline CDR1 reads SGHTA; CDR2 reads FQGNSA. V lost 0 bases and J 4 bases, leaving 12 bases between the germline ends. CDR3 nucleotides: TGTGCCAGCAGCTTAGCAGCAGGCTCCCCAGAGACCCAGTACTTC. Protein product: CASSLAAGSPETQYF.

The V call is TRBV7-9, the J call TRBJ1-1; D is possibly TRBD1 (5 bases). The CDR3 covers 13 residues. Trimming took off 0 bases at V and 6 bases at J, with 8 bases between the two ends. Per the germline V gene, CDR1 is SEHNR and CDR2 is FQNEAQ (reference sequence). CDR3 bases: TGTGCCAGCAGCTTAGCCCTAGGGGCTGAAGCTTTCTTT. This translates into CASSLALGAEAFF.

J is TRBJ2-1 and V is TRBV11-3; 9 positions match TRBD1. Germline V gene sequence: CDR1 SGHNT, CDR2 YENEEA. With 4 bases clipped from V and 6 bases from J, the junction kept 7 bases outside the gene matches. This CDR3 has 15 amino acids. CDR3 bases: TGTGCCAGCAGCTCCCGGGACAGGGAGGGCAATGAGCAGTTCTTC. Protein product: CASSSRDREGNEQFF.

This chain joins TRBV7-3 and TRBJ2-3; D remains ambiguous. Deletions cut 4 bases from V and 0 bases from J, with 8 bases between. CDR3 size: 14 residues. Germline V gene data show CDR1 as SGHTA and CDR2 as FQGTGA. The CDR3 protein is CASSSLSSTDTQYF. The CDR3 bases are TGTGCCAGCAGCTCCCTTTCTAGCACAGATACGCAGTATTTT.

The chain carries TRBV30 and TRBJ2-6; maybe TRBD2 (7 bases). Trimming removed 3 bases from V and 2 bases from J, with 14 bases in between. The CDR3 is made up of 16 amino acids. Per the germline V gene, CDR1 is GTSNPN and CDR2 is SVGIG (reference sequence). The CDR3 spells CAWRLRGQAGANVLTF. CDR3 DNA: TGTGCCTGGAGGCTGCGGGGGCAGGCTGGGGCCAACGTCCTGACTTTC.

A few counts support this clone. The chain recombines TRBV19 with TRBJ1-1; TRBD1 agrees at 9 bases. The CDR3 is made up of 14 amino acids. Trimming cost V 5 bases and J 1 base; bases outside gene matches: 2. Per the germline V gene, CDR1 is LNHDA and CDR2 is SQIVND (reference sequence). The DNA of the CDR3 is TGTGCCAGTAGTGTGACAGGGGGGAACACTGAAGCTTTCTTT. Its protein product is CASSVTGGNTEAFF. The full variable domain, with the rest looked up from reference TRBV19 and TRBJ1-1, is DGGITQSPKYLFRKEGQNVTLSCEQNLNHDAMYWYRQDPGQGLRLIYYSQIVNDFQKGDIAEGYSVSREKKESFPLTVTSAQKNPTAFYLCASSVTGGNTEAFFGQGTRLTVV.

J is TRBJ2-2 and V is TRBV7-8, with D possibly TRBD1 on 5 matching bases. Trimming pared 5 bases from V and 0 bases from J, leaving 13 bases between. This CDR3 region has 16 residues. The V gene's germline CDR1 is SGHVS and CDR2 FQNEAQ. CDR3 nucleotide sequence: TGTGCCAGCAGCCCCATAGGGGCGGCGAACACCGGGGAGCTGTTTTTT. Translated: CASSPIGAANTGELFF.

This rearrangement joins TRBV20-1 to TRBJ2-7; 7 nucleotides align to TRBD1. This CDR3 is built from 14 residues. V dropped 3 bases and J dropped 1; count of bases not matched to a gene: 6. Germline values: CDR1 DFQATT, CDR2 SNEGSKA (reference sequence). CDR3 DNA: TGCAGTGCTAGTGGTAGACAGGGTTCCTACGAGCAGTACTTC. Its translation: CSASGRQGSYEQYF.

About this clone: The sample holds other DNA sequences that translate to the same CDR3. The chain couples TRBV30 to TRBJ1-5; D unclear. This CDR3 has 14 residues. Germline loops: CDR1 GTSNPN, CDR2 SVGIG (reference sequence). The V and J ends lost 3 bases and 5 bases respectively, with 14 bases between them. The CDR3: CAWRGPGRDQPQHF. For the CDR3, the DNA is TGTGCCTGGAGGGGCCCGGGAAGGGATCAGCCCCAGCATTTT.